Below are 8 T cell receptor beta chains sequenced from a single sample in a study of response to subunit inactivated influenza vaccine. TCRdb redid the calling of the RT-PCR reads with MiXCR, one entry per CDR3 protein. The sample shows almost 600,000 distinct CDR3 sequences, approximately 15% of them seen only once. Sequencing was performed on PBMCs from blood, taken 11 to 12 days after vaccination. The source is a middle-aged man who received an inactivated influenza vaccine.

This clonotype has more than one count but fewer than ten. V and J are TRBV12-3 or TRBV12-4 and TRBJ1-3, with a weak D call TRBD1 (6 bases). The CDR3 is 13 amino acids. V lost 8 bases and J 2 bases, leaving 10 bases between the germline ends. The CDR3 sequence is CASGAGAGNTIYF. The CDR3, as DNA: TGTGCCAGCGGGGCAGGGGCTGGAAACACCATATATTTT.

This clonotype has just a few counts. This chain uses TRBV12-3 or TRBV12-4 with TRBJ2-3, with D tentatively TRBD1 (6 bases). V was clipped by 3 bases and J by 4 bases, with 14 bases between them. The CDR3 is made up of 15 amino acids. The CDR3 nucleotides read TGTGCCAGCAGTTTTGAACAGGGAAGGGCAGATACGCAGTATTTT. Protein sequence: CASSFEQGRADTQYF.

This clonotype was observed at least ten times. The V call is TRBV7-6, the J call TRBJ2-1; D gene uncertain. The germline V gene encodes CDR1 SGHVS and CDR2 FNYEAQ. V was trimmed by 3 bases and J by 7 bases, leaving 7 bases between them. This CDR3 is 12 amino acids long. The CDR3 region has the DNA TGTGCCAGCAGCTTTTCTGTAAATGAGCAGTTCTTC. Translating gives CASSFSVNEQFF.

In DNA form, the CDR3 reads TGTGCCATCAAAGACAACCTAGCGGGCCCTTCGGATACGCAGTATTTT. This gives the protein CAIKDNLAGPSDTQYF. This sequence joins TRBV10-3 and TRBJ2-3; 8 bases are shared with TRBD2. This CDR3 has 16 amino acids. V gave up 7 bases and J gave up 6 bases; unmatched junction bases: 15. Per the germline V gene, CDR1 is ENHRY and CDR2 is SYGVKD.

The gene calls are TRBV5-1 and TRBJ2-7, with a possible D match to TRBD2 (6 bases). Germline values: CDR1 SGHRS, CDR2 YFSETQ. Trimming took 0 bases from V and 0 from J, leaving 10 bases between them. This CDR3 spans 15 amino acids. In nucleotides, the CDR3 is TGCGCCAGCAGCTTGGAGGTCGGGAGCTCCTACGAGCAGTACTTC. Translation gives CASSLEVGSSYEQYF.

The rearrangement joins TRBV20-1 to TRBJ2-4; unclear D gene. V was trimmed by 4 bases and J by 16 bases, leaving 17 bases between them. The CDR3 is made up of 11 amino acids. Germline assignment: CDR1 DFQATT and CDR2 SNEGSKA (reference sequence). The CDR3 region is CSAKGEAQGYF. CDR3 DNA sequence: TGCAGTGCTAAGGGTGAGGCACAAGGCTACTTC.

This clonotype was picked up a small number of times. V usage is TRBV4-3 and J usage is TRBJ2-7; D is possibly TRBD2 (5 bases). This CDR3 comprises 15 residues. Germline-derived CDR1 and CDR2 are LGHNA and YSLEER. Trimming took off 1 base at V and 7 bases at J, with 17 bases between the two ends. CDR3 protein: CASSQGWAGGGEQYF. In DNA, the CDR3 is TGCGCCAGCAGCCAAGGATGGGCGGGCGGTGGAGAGCAGTACTTC.

This clonotype has just a few counts. The V and J genes are TRBV10-3 and TRBJ2-7, with a tentative D call TRBD2 (6 bases). CDR1 is ENHRY, CDR2 SYGVKD, per germline. CDR3 length equals 14 residues. V lost 2 bases and J lost 5, with 13 bases in between. The CDR3 reads CAISETGDIDEQYF. For the CDR3, the DNA is TGTGCCATCAGTGAGACGGGAGATATCGACGAGCAGTACTTC.